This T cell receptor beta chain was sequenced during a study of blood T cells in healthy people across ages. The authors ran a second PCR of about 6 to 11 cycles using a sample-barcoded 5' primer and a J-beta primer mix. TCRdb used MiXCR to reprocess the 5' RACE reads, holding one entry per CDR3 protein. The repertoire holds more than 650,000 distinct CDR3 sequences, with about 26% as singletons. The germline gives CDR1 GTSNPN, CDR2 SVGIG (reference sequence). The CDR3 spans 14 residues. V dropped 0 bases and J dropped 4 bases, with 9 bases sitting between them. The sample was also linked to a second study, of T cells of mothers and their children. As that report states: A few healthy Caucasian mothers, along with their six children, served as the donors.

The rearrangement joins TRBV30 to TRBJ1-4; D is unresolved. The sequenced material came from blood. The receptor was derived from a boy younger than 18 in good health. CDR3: CAWSVRPLNEKLFF. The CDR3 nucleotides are TGTGCCTGGAGTGTACGGCCGCTTAATGAAAAACTGTTTTTT.